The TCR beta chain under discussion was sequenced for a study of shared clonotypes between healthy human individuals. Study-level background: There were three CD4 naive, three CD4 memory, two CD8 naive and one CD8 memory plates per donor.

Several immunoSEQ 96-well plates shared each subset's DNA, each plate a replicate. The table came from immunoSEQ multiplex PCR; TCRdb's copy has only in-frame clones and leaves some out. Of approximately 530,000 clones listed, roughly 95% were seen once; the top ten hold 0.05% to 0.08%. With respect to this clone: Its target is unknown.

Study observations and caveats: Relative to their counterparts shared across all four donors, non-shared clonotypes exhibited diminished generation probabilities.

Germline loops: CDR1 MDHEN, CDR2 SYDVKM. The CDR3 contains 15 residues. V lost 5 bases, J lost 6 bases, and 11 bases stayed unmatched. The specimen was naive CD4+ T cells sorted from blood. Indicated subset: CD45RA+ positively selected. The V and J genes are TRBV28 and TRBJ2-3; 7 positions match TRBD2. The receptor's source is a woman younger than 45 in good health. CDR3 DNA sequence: TGTGCCAGCAGTCCTAGGCGCGGGAGTGGCGATACGCAGTATTTT. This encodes CASSPRRGSGDTQYF. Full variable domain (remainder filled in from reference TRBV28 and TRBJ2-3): DVKVTQSSRYLVKRTGEKVFLECVQDMDHENMFWYRQDPGLGLRLIYFSYDVKMKEKGDIPEGYSVSREKKERFSLILESASTNQTSMYLCASSPRRGSGDTQYFGPGTRLTVL.